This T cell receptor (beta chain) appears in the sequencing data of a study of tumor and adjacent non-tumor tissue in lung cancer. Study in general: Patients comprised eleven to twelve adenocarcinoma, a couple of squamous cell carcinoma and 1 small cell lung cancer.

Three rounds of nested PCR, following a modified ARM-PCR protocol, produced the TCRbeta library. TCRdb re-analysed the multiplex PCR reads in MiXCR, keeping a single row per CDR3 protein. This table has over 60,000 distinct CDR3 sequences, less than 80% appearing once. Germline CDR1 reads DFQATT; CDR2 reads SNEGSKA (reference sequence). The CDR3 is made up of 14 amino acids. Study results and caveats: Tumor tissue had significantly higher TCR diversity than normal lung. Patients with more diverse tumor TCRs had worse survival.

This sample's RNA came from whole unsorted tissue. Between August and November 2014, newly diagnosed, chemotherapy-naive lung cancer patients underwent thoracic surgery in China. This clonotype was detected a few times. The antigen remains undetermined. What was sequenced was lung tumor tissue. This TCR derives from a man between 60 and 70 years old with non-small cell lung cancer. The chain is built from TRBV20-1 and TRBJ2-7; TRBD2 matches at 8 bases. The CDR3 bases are TGCAGTACTAGGAGAGCGGGAGAGGGTTACGAGCAGTACGTC. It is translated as CSTRRAGEGYEQYV.